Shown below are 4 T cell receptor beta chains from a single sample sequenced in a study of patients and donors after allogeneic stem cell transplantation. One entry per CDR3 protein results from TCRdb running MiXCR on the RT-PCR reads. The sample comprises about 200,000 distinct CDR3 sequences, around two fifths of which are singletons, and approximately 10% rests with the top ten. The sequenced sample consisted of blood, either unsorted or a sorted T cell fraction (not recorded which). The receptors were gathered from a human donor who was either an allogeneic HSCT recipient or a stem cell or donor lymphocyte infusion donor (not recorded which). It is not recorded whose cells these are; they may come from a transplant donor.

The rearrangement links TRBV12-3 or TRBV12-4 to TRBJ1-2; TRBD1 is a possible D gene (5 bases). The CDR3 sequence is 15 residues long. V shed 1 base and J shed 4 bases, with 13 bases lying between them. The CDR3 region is CASSLVLQGGYGYTF. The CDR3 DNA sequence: TGTGCCAGCAGTTTAGTTCTTCAGGGAGGCTATGGCTACACCTTC.

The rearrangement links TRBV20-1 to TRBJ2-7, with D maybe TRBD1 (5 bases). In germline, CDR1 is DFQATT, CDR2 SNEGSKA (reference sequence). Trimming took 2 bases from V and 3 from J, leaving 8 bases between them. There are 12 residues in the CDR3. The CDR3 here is CSARFGHYEQYF. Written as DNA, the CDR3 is TGCAGTGCTAGATTCGGACACTACGAGCAGTACTTC.

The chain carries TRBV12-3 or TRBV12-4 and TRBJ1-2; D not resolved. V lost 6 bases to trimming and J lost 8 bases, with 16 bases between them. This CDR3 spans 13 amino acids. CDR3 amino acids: CASSPLRGWGYTF. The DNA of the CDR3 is TGTGCCAGCAGCCCCCTCCGGGGATGGGGCTACACCTTC.

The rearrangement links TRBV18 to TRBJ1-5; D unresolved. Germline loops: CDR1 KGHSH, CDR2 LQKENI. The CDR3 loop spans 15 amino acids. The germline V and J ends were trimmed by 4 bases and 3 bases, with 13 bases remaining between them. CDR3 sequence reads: CASSLGPILNQPQHF. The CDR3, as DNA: TGTGCCAGCTCACTGGGCCCCATCCTCAATCAGCCCCAGCATTTT. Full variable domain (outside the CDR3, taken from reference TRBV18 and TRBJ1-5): NAGVMQNPRHLVRRRGQEARLRCSPMKGHSHVYWYRQLPEEGLKFMVYLQKENIIDESGMPKERFSAEFPKEGPSILRIQQVVRGDSAAYFCASSLGPILNQPQHFGDGTRLSIL.